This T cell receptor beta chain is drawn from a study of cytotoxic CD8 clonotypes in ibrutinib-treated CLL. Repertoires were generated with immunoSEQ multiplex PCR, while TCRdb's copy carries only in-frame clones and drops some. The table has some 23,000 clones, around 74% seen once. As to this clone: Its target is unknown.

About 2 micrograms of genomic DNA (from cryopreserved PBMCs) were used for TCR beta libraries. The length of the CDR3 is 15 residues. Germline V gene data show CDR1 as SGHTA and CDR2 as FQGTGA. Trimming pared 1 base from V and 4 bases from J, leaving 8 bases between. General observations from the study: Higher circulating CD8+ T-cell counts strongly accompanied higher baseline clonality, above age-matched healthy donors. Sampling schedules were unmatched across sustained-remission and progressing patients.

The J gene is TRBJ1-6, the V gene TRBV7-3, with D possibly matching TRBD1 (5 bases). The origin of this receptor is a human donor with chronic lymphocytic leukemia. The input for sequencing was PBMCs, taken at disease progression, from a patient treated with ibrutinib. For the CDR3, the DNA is TGTGCCAGCAGCTTAAGTGGGGGGTATAATTCACCCCTCCACTTT. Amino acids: CASSLSGGYNSPLHF.